The T cell receptor (beta chain) described here comes from a study of Graves' ophthalmopathy and Graves' hyperthyroidism. Amplification of the TCR beta CDR3 regions used RNA transcripts (as template). First-round RT-PCR employed HTBI primers, with a second-round multiplex PCR after it. Each CDR3 protein gets one entry after TCRdb re-called the multiplex PCR reads with MiXCR. The sample lists 740,000 or so distinct CDR3 sequences; about 44% were seen once. At least ten counts were recorded for this clonotype. Sample: peripheral blood. This receptor was taken from an adult man with Graves' ophthalmopathy.

The CDR3 region has the DNA TGTGCCATCAGTGATGACAGGGGAGCTTTCTTT. Its protein is CAISDDRGAFF. The chain couples TRBV10-3 to TRBJ1-1; 8 positions match TRBD1. The CDR3 runs 11 residues. Trimming took 3 bases from V and 10 from J; bases not matched to a gene: 1. CDR1 is ENHRY and CDR2 is SYGVKD in the germline V gene.